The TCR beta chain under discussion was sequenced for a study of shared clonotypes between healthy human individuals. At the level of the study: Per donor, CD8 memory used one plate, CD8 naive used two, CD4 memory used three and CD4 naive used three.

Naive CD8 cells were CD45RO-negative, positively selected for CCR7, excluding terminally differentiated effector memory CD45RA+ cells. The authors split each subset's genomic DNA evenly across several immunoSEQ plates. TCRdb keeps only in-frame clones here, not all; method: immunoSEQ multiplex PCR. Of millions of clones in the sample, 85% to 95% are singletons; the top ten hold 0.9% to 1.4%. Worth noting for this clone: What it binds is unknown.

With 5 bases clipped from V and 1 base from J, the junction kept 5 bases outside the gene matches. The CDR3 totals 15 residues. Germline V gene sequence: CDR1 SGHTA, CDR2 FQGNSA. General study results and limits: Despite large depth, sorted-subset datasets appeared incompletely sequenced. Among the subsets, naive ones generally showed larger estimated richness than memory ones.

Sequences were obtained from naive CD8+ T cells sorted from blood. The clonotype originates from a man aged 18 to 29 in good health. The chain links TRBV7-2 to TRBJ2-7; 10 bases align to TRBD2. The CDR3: CASSQGLALSYEQYF. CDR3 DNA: TGTGCCAGCAGCCAGGGACTAGCGTTGTCCTACGAGCAGTACTTC. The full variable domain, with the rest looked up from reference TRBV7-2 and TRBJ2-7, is GAGVSQSPSNKVTEKGKDVELRCDPISGHTALYWYRQSLGQGLEFLIYFQGNSAPDKSGLPSDRFSAERTGGSVSTLTIQRTQQEDSAVYLCASSQGLALSYEQYFGPGTRLTVT.